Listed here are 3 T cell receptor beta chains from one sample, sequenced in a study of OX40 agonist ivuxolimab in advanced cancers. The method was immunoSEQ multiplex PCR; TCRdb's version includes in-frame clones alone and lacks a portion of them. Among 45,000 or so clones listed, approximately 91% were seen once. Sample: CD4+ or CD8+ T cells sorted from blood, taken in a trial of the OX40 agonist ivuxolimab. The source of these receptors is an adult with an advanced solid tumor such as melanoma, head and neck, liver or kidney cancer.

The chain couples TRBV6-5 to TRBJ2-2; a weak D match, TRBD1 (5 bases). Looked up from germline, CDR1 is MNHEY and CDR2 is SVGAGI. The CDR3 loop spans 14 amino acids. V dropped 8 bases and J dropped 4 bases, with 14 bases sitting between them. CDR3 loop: CASGFRTRTGELFF. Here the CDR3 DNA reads TGTGCCAGCGGCTTCAGGACACGCACCGGGGAGCTGTTTTTT.

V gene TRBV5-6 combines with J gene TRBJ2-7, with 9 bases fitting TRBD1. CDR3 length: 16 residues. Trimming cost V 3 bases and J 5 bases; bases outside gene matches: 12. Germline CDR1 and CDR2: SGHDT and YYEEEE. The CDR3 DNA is TGTGCCAGCAGCTACTCCCCCGGACAGGGGACCCACGAGCAGTACTTC. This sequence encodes CASSYSPGQGTHEQYF.

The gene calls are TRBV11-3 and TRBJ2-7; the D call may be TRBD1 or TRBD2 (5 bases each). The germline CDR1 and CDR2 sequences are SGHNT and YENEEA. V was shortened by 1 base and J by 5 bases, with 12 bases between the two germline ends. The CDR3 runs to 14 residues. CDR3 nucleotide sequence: TGTGCCAGCAGCTTAGGTGGGGGAATAGACGAGCAGTACTTC. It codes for CASSLGGGIDEQYF. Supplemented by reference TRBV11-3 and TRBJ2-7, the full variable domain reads EAGVVQSPRYKIIEKKQPVAFWCNPISGHNTLYWYLQNLGQGPELLIRYENEEAVDDSQLPKDRFSAERLKGVDSTLKIQPAELGDSAVYLCASSLGGGIDEQYFGPGTRLTVT.